This TCR beta chain was captured in a study of PD-1 blockade in classical Hodgkin lymphoma. Study-wide points: Patients who initiated nivolumab within 1 year of ASCT were excluded. Newly diagnosed patients were said to have less baseline TCR diversity than healthy donors did. Differences between repertoires have undefined causes, possibly disease activity or prior therapy.

All patients relapsed after autologous stem cell transplantation, and brentuximab vedotin exposure varied. This CDR3 has 14 residues. CDR1 is MNHNY and CDR2 is SVGAGI in the germline V gene (reference sequence). Trimming cost V 1 base and J 3 bases, with 9 bases left between them. Worth noting for this clone: The antigen is undetermined.

Repertoires were generated with immunoSEQ multiplex PCR, while TCRdb's copy carries only in-frame clones and drops some. The table shows about 43,000 clones, with approximately 70% occurring only once. This specimen was peripheral blood mononuclear cells (PBMCs), taken before the second cycle of nivolumab. The chain couples TRBV6-6 to TRBJ1-1; D is ambiguous. The receptor's source is a human donor with classical Hodgkin lymphoma. The CDR3 DNA reads as TGTGCCAGCAGTTACTACGGCACAGACACTGAAGCTTTCTTT. Protein sequence: CASSYYGTDTEAFF.